This TCR beta chain is drawn from a study of cytomegalovirus exposure and HLA in healthy donors (dated by TCRdb to about 2017). Some background on the complete study: In an earlier analysis of 550 to 750 of the donors, 276 Gb of sequence data and 90 million to 130 million unique TCR beta sequences from about 179 million T cells were reported. An early release that covered approximately 600 HLA-typed donors contained about 300 gigabases of sequencing data and 65 million to 100 million unique TCR sequences. Of the approximately 400 genotyped donors, about 84% fell in the genetic ancestry cluster associated with self-reported Caucasian donors. The study aimed to test whether signatures of past pathogen exposure could be identified by cataloging public T cell receptors. Using immunosequencing, the study profiled T cell repertoires from approximately 700 subjects and related those repertoires to cytomegalovirus serostatus. Along with the 666-subject first cohort, a separate validation cohort of approximately 110 different subjects was used. To predict cytomegalovirus infection status, the study combined high-throughput TCR immunosequencing, statistical association of individual TCRs with disease status, and machine learning. A later analysis re-examined previously published TCR beta repertoires from several hundred donors and added high-resolution HLA genotyping to investigate patterns of TCR occurrence. In the later analysis, no new phenotypic data were used to find candidate immune exposures; instead, reliance was placed on TCR beta sequences and their occurrence across donors. In an earlier analysis of 500 to 650 of the donors, high-throughput TCR beta sequencing was used to judge whether each TCR beta V gene segment behaved as functional or pseudogenic. Donor age, sex, ethnicity and CMV serostatus were compiled together with the repertoire data. In a later genetic analysis, genome-wide SNP genotypes for about 65% of the roughly 670 donors were used, and that subset was treated as a discovery cohort. Every discovery cohort repertoire had been produced on one sequencing platform. HLA typing covered class I and class II loci at four-digit resolution. The number of donors typed differed by locus, with about 629-640 for A, B, C, DRB1 and DQB1, around 500 for DQA1, 600 to 610 for DPA1, and over 400 for DPB1. Five DR-DQ haplotypes were handled as single units for association and clustering, since linkage in the cohort was strong. Among around 400 genotyped donors of the cohort, an average of around 250,000 unique TCR beta nucleotide sequences was sequenced per donor, of which about 19% were non-productive. Results and caveats for the whole study, not just this receptor: Some IMGT-functional V segments, including TRBV6-2 and TRBV6-3, could not be told apart with the 87-base-pair reads, so those segments were excluded. Because counts were too low, more than 15 rarely observed V segments, including chromosome 9 orphons, were excluded from the earlier analysis of under 650 of the donors. Most CMV-associated TCR beta chains appeared to be HLA-restricted in a later analysis, and the HLA associations seemed to be driven largely by CMV exposure. Several of the top co-occurrence clusters appeared to be linked to parvovirus B19, influenza, CMV and Epstein-Barr virus, according to a later analysis. Most TCR sequences were seen in very few donors, while some public TCRs were found in many individuals. When HLA alleles, especially DR and DQ, strongly co-occurred, attributing TCR associations to individual alleles was difficult. The study gave a list of 150 to 200 TCR beta chains associated with cytomegalovirus. Because HLA typing was missing for some donors at each locus, association tests included only the typed subset. A group of highly shared sequence variants was considered likely to be a technical artifact of the sequencing pipeline. In an earlier analysis of 587 of the donors, most TCR beta V segments appeared in productive rearrangements about 87% or about 30% of the time, broadly matching IMGT annotations. A later analysis associated about 18,000 TCR beta sequences with specific HLA alleles at a false discovery rate of 0.05. In a later analysis, HLA-associated TCR beta chains were found to be more clonally expanded and to have lower generation probabilities than equally common non-associated chains. The authors suggested that the approach could potentially be extended to other disease states and immunological phenotypes. In both the original and validation cohorts, the classifier was reported to diagnose cytomegalovirus status with high specificity and sensitivity. A further reported finding was that TCR beta sequences accurately predicted the HLA-A and HLA-B alleles for most subjects in the first cohort. In this cohort, only TCR beta chains were sequenced, and detectable features were limited by the absence of alpha or paired-chain data. A few of the identified cytomegalovirus-associated TCR beta chains were confirmed in vitro to be specific for cytomegalovirus antigens. In a later genetic analysis, fewer N-insertions in productive TCRs were reported among donors in an Asian-associated ancestry cluster than the roughly 640-donor mean. In a later genetic analysis, a missense DCLRE1C variant was associated with V-gene and J-gene trimming of TCR beta chains, and the association was replicated in an independent cohort. A later analysis found that TCR association rates varied across HLA loci, with DRB1 alleles showing the most associated TCRs and HLA-C alleles the fewest. Correlated functional status among segregating V segments might be attributable to linkage disequilibrium, but an unknown experimental factor could not be ruled out. The presence/absence analyses assumed that sequencing depth was roughly uniform across donors, and that assumption may not be true. CMV serostatus was the only immune exposure information available for the cohort.

Relative to germline, V is missing 4 bases and J is missing 6 bases, with 14 bases of the junction outside any gene match. Taken from the germline V gene, the CDR1 and CDR2 loops are SGDLS and YYNGEE. The CDR3 starts with the cysteine, ends with the phenylalanine, and has 19 residues. Of all the DNA, just the CDR3 is kept, 57 bases in frame from base 1. Preparation of the library involved the immunoSEQ multiplex PCR assay. A mixture of 60 forward primers for TCR Vbeta segments and 13 reverse primers for TCR Jbeta segments was used in the multiplex PCR. The CDR3 region of rearranged TCR beta genes was amplified from genomic DNA with a multiplex PCR assay. On the Illumina HiSeq System, the amplified TCR beta libraries were sequenced as 87-base-pair reads. Per the original workflow: Across the roughly 670 repertoires, a later analysis counted roughly 84 million unique TCR beta chains, around 10 million of which were shared by at least two donors. A nearest-neighbor algorithm error-corrected the raw reads and collapsed the reads into unique sequences, merging closely related sequences to remove PCR and sequencing errors. V, D and J gene segments were assigned by aligning CDR3 sequences to IMGT reference sequences. For a sequence to be retained, a match of at least six nucleotides to both a V gene segment and a J gene segment was required. Rearrangements were classified as productive when the CDR3 lacked stop codons and remained in frame with V and J, and all other rearrangements were classified as non-productive. CDR3 was defined according to IMGT convention as the region running from the second conserved V-encoded cysteine to the conserved J-encoded phenylalanine. The earlier analysis of fewer than 750 of the donors excluded sequences that lacked an unambiguous match to a single V gene segment. In an earlier analysis of about 590 of the donors, a V segment was called functional when productive rearrangements were above 56.7%, and segregating when the standard deviation between donors exceeded 5%. A statistical classification framework was developed to diagnose cytomegalovirus status using the catalog of TCR beta chain sequences. V and J gene assignment, in a later analysis, came from comparing TCR nucleotide sequences with IMGT/GENE-DB human TR gene sequences. Using the TCRdist pipeline, a later analysis assigned CDR3 sequences along with most-parsimonious VDJ recombination scenarios. In a later analysis, each TCR beta chain was defined by its CDR3 amino acid sequence together with its V-gene family, and reads without a unique V-gene family were excluded. A later analysis removed 592 highly shared, low-generation-probability nucleotide sequences to deal with suspected cross-contamination and a sequencing artifact. In a later analysis, a clonal expansion index was calculated for each public chain from normalized within-repertoire ranks of inferred template counts. In a later analysis, generation probabilities were computed with a VDJ recombination model fitted to out-of-frame rearrangements, and the resulting probabilities were checked against IGoR. In a later analysis, hypergeometric tests were used to score TCR-TCR, TCR-HLA and TCR-CMV co-occurrence, with a repertoire-size bias correction applied to TCR pairs. False discovery rates were estimated in a later analysis by permuting HLA or CMV assignments 20 times. In a later analysis, co-occurring TCRs were grouped using DBSCAN, with TCRdist sequence similarity added in when clustering inside HLA-allele-positive subsets. Co-occurrence clustering excluded repertoires with fewer than 30,000 or more than 120,000 public chains, plus five with anomalous nucleotide sharing. TCRdb took this table from immuneACCESS and kept in-frame rearrangements with V and J called. Such tables lack part of the clones; where checked against another copy, unresolved V genes explain under half of the gap, and the rest is unexplained. V, J and clone size are taken as reported in that table, and D and trimming were inferred from the DNA itself. Within this sample are some 120,000 clones, with 60% to 85% of them counted one time only. The ten most abundant clones make up 1% to 1.5% of the sample.

The cohort consisted of 600 to 750 healthy bone marrow donors. Cohort members were all nominally healthy when sampled, although unrecorded immune exposures were likely present. The donor tested CMV seronegative, placing the donor among the 350 or so seronegative members of the cohort. Every donor gave a peripheral blood sample, and the peripheral blood mononuclear cells from that sample were used for TCR beta sequencing. Genomic DNA was extracted from the blood cell samples with the Qiagen DNeasy Blood Extraction Kit. Comments on this clone: Which antigen it targets is not known. Base qualities are missing; no much larger clone stands one base away.

This clonotype originated in a female donor in good health and CMV-seronegative. The sequenced material came from PBMCs. The rearrangement combines TRBV9 with TRBJ2-1; 15 bases in between match TRBD2. CDR3 region: CASSPRGGTSGGRGNEQFF. At the DNA level, the sequence is TGTGCCAGCAGCCCCCGGGGGGGGACTAGCGGGGGGCGGGGCAATGAGCAGTTCTTC.